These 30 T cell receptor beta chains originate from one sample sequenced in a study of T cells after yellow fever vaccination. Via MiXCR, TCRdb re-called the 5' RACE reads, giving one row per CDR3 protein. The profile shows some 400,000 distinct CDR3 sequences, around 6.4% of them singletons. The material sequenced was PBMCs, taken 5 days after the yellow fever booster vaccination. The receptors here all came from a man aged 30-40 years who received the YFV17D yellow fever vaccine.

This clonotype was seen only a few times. In DNA form, the CDR3 reads TGTGCCAGCAGCTTTAGGGGCAGCCACACAGTAATGAACACTGAAGCTTTCTTT. Residues: CASSFRGSHTVMNTEAFF. The rearrangement uses TRBV5-6 and TRBJ1-1, with TRBD1 as a possible D gene (5 bases). With 2 bases removed from V and 0 bases from J, the gap between germline ends came to 20 bases. Germline V gene sequence: CDR1 SGHDT, CDR2 YYEEEE. This CDR3 is built from 18 residues. Full variable domain (outside the CDR3, taken from reference TRBV5-6 and TRBJ1-1): DAGVTQSPTHLIKTRGQQVTLRCSPKSGHDTVSWYQQALGQGPQFIFQYYEEEERQRGNFPDRFSGHQFPNYSSELNVNALLLGDSALYLCASSFRGSHTVMNTEAFFGQGTRLTVV.

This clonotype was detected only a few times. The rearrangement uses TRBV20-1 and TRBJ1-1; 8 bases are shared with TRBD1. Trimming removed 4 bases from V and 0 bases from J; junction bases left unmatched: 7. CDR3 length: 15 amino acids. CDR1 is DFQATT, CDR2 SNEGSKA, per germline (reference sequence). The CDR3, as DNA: TGCAGTGCTATACAGGGGGTCCGCGTGAACACTGAAGCTTTCTTT. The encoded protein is CSAIQGVRVNTEAFF.

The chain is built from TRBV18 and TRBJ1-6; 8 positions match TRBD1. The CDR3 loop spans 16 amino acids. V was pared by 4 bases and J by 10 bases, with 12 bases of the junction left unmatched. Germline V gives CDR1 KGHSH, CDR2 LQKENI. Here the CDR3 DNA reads TGTGCCAGCTCACGAGAAATAGGACAGGGTGGATCACCCCTCCACTTT. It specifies CASSREIGQGGSPLHF.

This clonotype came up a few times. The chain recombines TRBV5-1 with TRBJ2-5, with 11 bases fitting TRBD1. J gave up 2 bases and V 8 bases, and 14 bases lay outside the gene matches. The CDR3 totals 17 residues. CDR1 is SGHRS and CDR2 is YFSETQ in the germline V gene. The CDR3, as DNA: TGCGCCAGTTTCAGGGGGACAGGGGGTACTCAGCAAGAGACCCAGTACTTC. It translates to CASFRGTGGTQQETQYF.

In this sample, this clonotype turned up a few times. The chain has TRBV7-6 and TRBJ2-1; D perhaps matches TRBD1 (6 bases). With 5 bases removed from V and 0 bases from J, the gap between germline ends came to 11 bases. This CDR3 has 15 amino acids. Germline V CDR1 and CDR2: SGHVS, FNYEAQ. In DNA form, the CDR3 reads TGTGCCAGCAGCCAGGGGTCGGTCTCCTACAATGAGCAGTTCTTC. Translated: CASSQGSVSYNEQFF.

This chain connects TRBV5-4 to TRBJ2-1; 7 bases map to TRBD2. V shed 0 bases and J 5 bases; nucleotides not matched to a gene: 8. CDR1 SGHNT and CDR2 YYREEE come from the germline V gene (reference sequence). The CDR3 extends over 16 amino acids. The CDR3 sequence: CASSLGGGSGNNEQFF. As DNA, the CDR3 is TGTGCCAGCAGCTTGGGTGGCGGGAGCGGGAACAATGAGCAGTTCTTC.

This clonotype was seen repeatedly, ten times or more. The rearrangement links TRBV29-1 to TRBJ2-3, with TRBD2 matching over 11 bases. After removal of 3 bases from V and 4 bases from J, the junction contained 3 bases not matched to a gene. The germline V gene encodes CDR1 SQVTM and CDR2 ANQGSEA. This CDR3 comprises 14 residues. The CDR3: CSVDSGRAPDTQYF. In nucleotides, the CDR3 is TGCAGCGTTGATAGCGGGAGGGCCCCAGATACGCAGTATTTT.

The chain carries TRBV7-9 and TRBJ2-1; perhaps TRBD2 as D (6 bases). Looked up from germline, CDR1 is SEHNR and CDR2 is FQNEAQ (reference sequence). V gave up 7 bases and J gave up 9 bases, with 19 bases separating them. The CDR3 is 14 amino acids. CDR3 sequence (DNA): TGTGCCAGCAAAACCGGGGCGCAGGGAGGTGAGCAGTTCTTC. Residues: CASKTGAQGGEQFF.

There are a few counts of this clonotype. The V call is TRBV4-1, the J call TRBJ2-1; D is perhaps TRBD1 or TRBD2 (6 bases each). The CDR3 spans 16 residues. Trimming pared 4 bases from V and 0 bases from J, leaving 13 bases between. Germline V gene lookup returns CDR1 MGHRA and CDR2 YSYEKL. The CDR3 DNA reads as TGCGCCAGCAGCCTCGGAGGGGGACGCTCCTACAATGAGCAGTTCTTC. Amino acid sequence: CASSLGGGRSYNEQFF.

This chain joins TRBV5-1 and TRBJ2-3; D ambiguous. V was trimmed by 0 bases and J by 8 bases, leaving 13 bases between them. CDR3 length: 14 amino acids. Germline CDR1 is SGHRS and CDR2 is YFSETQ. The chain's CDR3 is CASSLDSAFTTQYF. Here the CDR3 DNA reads TGCGCCAGCAGCTTGGACTCGGCCTTTACTACGCAGTATTTT.

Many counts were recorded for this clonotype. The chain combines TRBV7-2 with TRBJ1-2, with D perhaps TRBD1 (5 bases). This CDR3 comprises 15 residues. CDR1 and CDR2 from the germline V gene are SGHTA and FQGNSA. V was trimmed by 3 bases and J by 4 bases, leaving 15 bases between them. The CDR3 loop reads CASSFLSRDSYGYTF. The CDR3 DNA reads TGTGCCAGCAGCTTTTTGTCCAGGGATTCCTATGGCTACACCTTC.

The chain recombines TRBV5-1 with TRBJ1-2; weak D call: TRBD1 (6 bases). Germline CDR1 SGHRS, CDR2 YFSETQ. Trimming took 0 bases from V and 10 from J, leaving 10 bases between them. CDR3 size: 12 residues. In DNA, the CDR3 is TGCGCCAGCAGCTTGGAACAGGGCGCCTACACCTTC. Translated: CASSLEQGAYTF.

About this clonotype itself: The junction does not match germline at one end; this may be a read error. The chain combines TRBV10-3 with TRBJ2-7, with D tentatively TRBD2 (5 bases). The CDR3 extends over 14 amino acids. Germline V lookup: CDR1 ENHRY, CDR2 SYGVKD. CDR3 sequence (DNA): TGTGCCATAAGTGCTCCTCGGGGCTCCTACGAGCAGTACTTC. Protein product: CAISAPRGSYEQYF.

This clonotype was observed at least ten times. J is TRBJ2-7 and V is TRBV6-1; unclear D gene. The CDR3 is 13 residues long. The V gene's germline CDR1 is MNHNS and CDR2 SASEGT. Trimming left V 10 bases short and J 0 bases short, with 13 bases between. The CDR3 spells CATARGGSYEQYF. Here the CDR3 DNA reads TGTGCCACCGCCCGAGGCGGCTCCTACGAGCAGTACTTC.

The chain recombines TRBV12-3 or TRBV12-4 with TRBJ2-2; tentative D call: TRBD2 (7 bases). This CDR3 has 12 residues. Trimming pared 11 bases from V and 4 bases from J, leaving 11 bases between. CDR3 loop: CAGGASTGELFF. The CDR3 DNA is TGTGCCGGGGGGGCGAGCACCGGGGAGCTGTTTTTT.

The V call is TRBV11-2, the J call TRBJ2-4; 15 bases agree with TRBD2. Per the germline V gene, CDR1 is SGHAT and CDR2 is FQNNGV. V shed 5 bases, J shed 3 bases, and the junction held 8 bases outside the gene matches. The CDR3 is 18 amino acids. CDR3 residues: CASSPGLAGGRGKNIQYF. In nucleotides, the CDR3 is TGTGCCAGCAGCCCGGGACTAGCGGGAGGCCGGGGCAAAAACATTCAGTACTTC.

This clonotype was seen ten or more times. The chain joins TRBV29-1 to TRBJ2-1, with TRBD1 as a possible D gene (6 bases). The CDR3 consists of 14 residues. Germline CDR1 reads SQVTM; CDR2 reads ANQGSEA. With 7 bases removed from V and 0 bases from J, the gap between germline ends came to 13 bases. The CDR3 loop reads CSATRGSSYNEQFF. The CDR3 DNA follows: TGCAGCGCGACAAGGGGGAGCTCCTACAATGAGCAGTTCTTC.

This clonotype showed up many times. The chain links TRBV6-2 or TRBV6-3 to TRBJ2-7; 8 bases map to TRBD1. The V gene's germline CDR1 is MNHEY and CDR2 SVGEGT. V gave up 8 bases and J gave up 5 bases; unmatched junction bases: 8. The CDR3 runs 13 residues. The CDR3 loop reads CASRIGQGNEQYF. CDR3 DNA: TGTGCCAGCCGAATTGGACAGGGTAACGAGCAGTACTTC.

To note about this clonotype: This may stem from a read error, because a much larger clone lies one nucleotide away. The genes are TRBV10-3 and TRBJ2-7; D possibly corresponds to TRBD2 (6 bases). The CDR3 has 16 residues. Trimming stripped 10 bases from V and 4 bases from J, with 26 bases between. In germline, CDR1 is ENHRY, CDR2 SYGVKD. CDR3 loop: CATKNAPCGISYEQYF. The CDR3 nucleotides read TGTGCCACCAAGAACGCCCCTTGCGGGATTTCTTACGAGCAGTACTTC.

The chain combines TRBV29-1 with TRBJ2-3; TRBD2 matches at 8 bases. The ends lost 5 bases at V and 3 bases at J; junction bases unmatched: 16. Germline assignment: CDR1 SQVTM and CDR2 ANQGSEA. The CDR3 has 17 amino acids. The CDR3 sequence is CSVYPMLRLAMTDTQYF. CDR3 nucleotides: TGCAGCGTTTATCCCATGTTGAGACTAGCGATGACAGATACGCAGTATTTT.

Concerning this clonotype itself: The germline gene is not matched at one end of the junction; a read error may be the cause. CDR3 protein: CASMGSGQGKDTLYF. CDR3 nucleotides: TGTGCCAGCATGGGTTCGGGGCAGGGTAAGGATACGCTGTATTTT. The genes are TRBV27 and TRBJ2-3; possibly TRBD1 or TRBD2 for D (5 bases each). Germline CDR1 and CDR2: MNHEY and SMNVEV (reference sequence). The CDR3 totals 15 residues.

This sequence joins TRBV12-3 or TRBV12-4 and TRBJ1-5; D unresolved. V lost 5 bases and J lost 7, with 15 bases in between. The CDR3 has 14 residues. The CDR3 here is CASSGRPREQPQHF. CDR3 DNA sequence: TGTGCCAGCAGTGGACGGCCGCGGGAGCAGCCCCAGCATTTT.

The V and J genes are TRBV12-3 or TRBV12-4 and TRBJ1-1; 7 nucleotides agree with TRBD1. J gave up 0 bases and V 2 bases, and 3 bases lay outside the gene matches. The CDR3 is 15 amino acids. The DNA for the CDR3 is TGTGCCAGCAGTTTAAAGGGGGCCCTGAACACTGAAGCTTTCTTT. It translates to CASSLKGALNTEAFF.

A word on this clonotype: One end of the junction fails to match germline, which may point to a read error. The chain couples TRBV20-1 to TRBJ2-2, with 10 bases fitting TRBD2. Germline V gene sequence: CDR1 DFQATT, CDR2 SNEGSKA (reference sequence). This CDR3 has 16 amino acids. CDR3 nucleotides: TGCTGTGCTAGAGGAAGTGGACTAGCGGCTTCCGGGGAGCTGTTTTTT. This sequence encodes CCARGSGLAASGELFF.

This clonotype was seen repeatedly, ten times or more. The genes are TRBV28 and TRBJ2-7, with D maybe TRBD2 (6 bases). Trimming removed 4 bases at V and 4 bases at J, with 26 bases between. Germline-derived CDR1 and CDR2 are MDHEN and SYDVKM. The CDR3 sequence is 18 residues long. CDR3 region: CASSSPGDPGGKFYEQYF. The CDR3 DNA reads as TGTGCCAGCAGTTCCCCGGGGGACCCAGGAGGGAAATTTTACGAGCAGTACTTC. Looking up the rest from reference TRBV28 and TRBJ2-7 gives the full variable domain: DVKVTQSSRYLVKRTGEKVFLECVQDMDHENMFWYRQDPGLGLRLIYFSYDVKMKEKGDIPEGYSVSREKKERFSLILESASTNQTSMYLCASSSPGDPGGKFYEQYFGPGTRLTVT.

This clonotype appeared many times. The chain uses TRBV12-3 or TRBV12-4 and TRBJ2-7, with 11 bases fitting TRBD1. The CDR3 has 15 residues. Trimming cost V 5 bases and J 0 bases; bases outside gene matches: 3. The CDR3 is CASSMGQGVSYEQYF. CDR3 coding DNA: TGTGCCAGCAGTATGGGACAGGGGGTCTCCTACGAGCAGTACTTC.

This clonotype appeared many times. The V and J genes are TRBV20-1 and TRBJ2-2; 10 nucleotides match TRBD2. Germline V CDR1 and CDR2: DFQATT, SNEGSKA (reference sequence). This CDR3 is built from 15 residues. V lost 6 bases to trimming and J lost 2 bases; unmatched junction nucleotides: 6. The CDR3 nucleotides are TGCAGTGCCACAAGCGGGAGGGCCAACACCGGGGAGCTGTTTTTT. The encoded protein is CSATSGRANTGELFF.

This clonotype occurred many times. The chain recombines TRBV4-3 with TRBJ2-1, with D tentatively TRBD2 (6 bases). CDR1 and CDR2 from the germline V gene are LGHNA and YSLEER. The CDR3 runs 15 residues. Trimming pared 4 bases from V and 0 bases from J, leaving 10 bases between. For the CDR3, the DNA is TGCGCCAGCAGCCGGGGACTTAGCTCCTACAATGAGCAGTTCTTC. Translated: CASSRGLSSYNEQFF.

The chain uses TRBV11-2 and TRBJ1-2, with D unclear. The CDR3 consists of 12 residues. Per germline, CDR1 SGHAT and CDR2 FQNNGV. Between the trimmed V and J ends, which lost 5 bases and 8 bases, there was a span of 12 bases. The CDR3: CASSVRERGYTF. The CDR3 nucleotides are TGTGCCAGCAGCGTAAGAGAAAGGGGCTACACCTTC.

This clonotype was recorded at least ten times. CDR3 in amino acids: CASSQEGASEQFF. For the CDR3, the DNA is TGCGCCAGCAGCCAAGAAGGTGCATCTGAGCAGTTCTTC. The chain links TRBV4-3 to TRBJ2-1, with D unclear. Germline V gives CDR1 LGHNA, CDR2 YSLEER. This CDR3 region has 13 residues. V was cut by 0 bases and J by 9 bases, with 9 bases left in between.